Sequencing of this TCR beta chain was carried out in a study of T cells after yellow fever vaccination. Deletions cut 2 bases from V and 3 bases from J, with 13 bases between. This CDR3 is built from 15 residues. Germline V gene data show CDR1 as SGHRS and CDR2 as YFSETQ. TCRdb independently ran MiXCR on the 5' RACE reads; one entry per CDR3 protein. This sample has nearly 550,000 distinct CDR3 sequences, with 15% to 20% found just once. The receptor's source is a man aged 25 to 40 who received the YFV17D yellow fever vaccine. The input for sequencing was PBMCs, taken 15 days after the yellow fever booster vaccination. This sequence joins TRBV5-1 and TRBJ2-3; D is perhaps TRBD1 or TRBD2 (6 bases each). The CDR3 sequence: CASSFRGDETDTQYF. In DNA, the CDR3 is TGCGCCAGCAGCTTTAGGGGGGACGAAACAGATACGCAGTATTTT.